This T cell receptor beta chain was sequenced in a study of shared clonotypes between healthy human individuals. For the study at large: A donor's plate count was three for CD4 naive and three for CD4 memory; CD8 naive had two and CD8 memory one. Notes on the study in general: Read depth was anticipated to influence clonotype sharing among donors.

Into CD45RA+ naive and CD45RA-negative memory subsets, the CD4+ cells were split. Repertoires were generated with immunoSEQ multiplex PCR, while TCRdb's copy carries only in-frame clones and drops some. The sample holds 700,000 or so clones, roughly 70% seen once. The trim removed 3 bases at V and 9 bases at J, leaving 5 bases unmatched. Germline V lookup: CDR1 SEHNR, CDR2 FQNEAQ (reference sequence). This CDR3 has 14 amino acids. A word on this clone: The antigen is undetermined.

Sequenced input: memory CD4+ T cells sorted from blood. The sample's subset: CD45RA-negative fraction. The chain carries TRBV7-9 and TRBJ1-5, with TRBD1 matching 10 bases. This TCR derives from a woman aged 30 to 39 in good health. CDR3 sequence reads: CASSLTGGKMPQHF. CDR3 DNA sequence: TGTGCCAGCAGCTTGACAGGGGGCAAGATGCCCCAGCATTTT.